This entry lists 4 T cell receptor beta chains sequenced from one sample in a study of cytotoxic CD8 clonotypes in ibrutinib-treated CLL. Clones were sequenced by immunoSEQ multiplex PCR, and TCRdb holds only the in-frame ones, with some missing. The sample records tens of thousands of clones, approximately 86% being singletons. The specimen comprised PBMCs, sampled before ibrutinib treatment. The receptors come from a human donor with chronic lymphocytic leukemia.

This chain uses TRBV7-2 with TRBJ2-7; 7 nucleotides align to TRBD1. The V and J ends lost 4 bases and 4 bases, in that order; junction bases with no gene match: 10. The CDR3 covers 15 residues. Germline lookup yields CDR1 SGHTA and CDR2 FQGNSA. CDR3 DNA sequence: TGTGCCAGCAGCTCCGGGACAGCACATAATTACGAGCAGTACTTC. Protein: CASSSGTAHNYEQYF.

V usage is TRBV6-1 and J usage is TRBJ2-3, with D possibly called TRBD1 or TRBD2 (7 bases each). Germline V gene sequence: CDR1 MNHNS, CDR2 SASEGT. V lost 0 bases to trimming and J lost 6 bases, with 19 bases between them. The CDR3 loop spans 17 amino acids. Written as DNA, the CDR3 is TGTGCCAGCAGTGAAGCGCAGGCAGGGGGACTACTGGATACGCAGTATTTT. Translating gives CASSEAQAGGLLDTQYF.

The chain links TRBV5-1 to TRBJ1-1; D not certain. The germline V and J ends were trimmed by 0 bases and 2 bases, with 11 bases remaining between them. This CDR3 comprises 15 residues. CDR1 and CDR2 from the germline V gene are SGHRS and YFSETQ. DNA of the CDR3: TGCGCCAGCAGCTTGGCCGGACTGGCAAACACTGAAGCTTTCTTT. It yields the protein CASSLAGLANTEAFF.

This rearrangement joins TRBV30 to TRBJ1-2, with D possibly matching TRBD1 (6 bases). From germline, CDR1 is GTSNPN and CDR2 SVGIG (reference sequence). The CDR3 sequence is 13 residues long. The V end lost 2 bases, the J end lost 4 bases, and 11 bases lay between the germline ends. The CDR3 region has the DNA TGTGCCTGGAGTCCCGGACAGTCCTATGGCTACACCTTC. It codes for CAWSPGQSYGYTF.